This TCR beta chain is from a study of cytomegalovirus exposure and HLA in healthy donors. Study-wide results and limits: Segments of the TCR beta V type were, in most cases, productive about 87% or about 30% of the time in an earlier analysis. Accurate predictions that matched the HLA-A and HLA-B alleles of most subjects were reportedly made from TCR beta sequences.

The germline gives CDR1 LGHNA, CDR2 YSLEER. The CDR3 has 14 residues. V lost 3 bases to trimming and J lost 6 bases; unmatched junction nucleotides: 1. The PCR had 60 Vbeta and 13 Jbeta primers. TCRdb's table, derived via immunoSEQ multiplex PCR, lists solely in-frame clones and lacks some. The data show about 140,000 clones, with 76% seen just once and around 3.1% held by the top ten. As regards this clone: Its antigen remains unknown.

J is TRBJ2-3 and V is TRBV4-3; TRBD2 agrees at 12 bases. Input material: PBMCs. This sequence originates from a middle-aged man in good health and CMV-seronegative. The CDR3 loop reads CASSQTSGSDTQYF. The DNA of the CDR3 is TGCGCCAGCAGCCAGACTAGCGGGAGCGATACGCAGTATTTT.